This T cell receptor (beta chain) was sequenced in a study of cytomegalovirus exposure and HLA in healthy donors listed by TCRdb under 2017. Some background on the complete study: An earlier analysis of roughly 500 of the donors reported approximately 270 Gb of sequence data and some 100 million unique TCR beta sequences from about 200 million T cells. Approximately 300 gigabases of sequencing data and approximately 85 million unique TCR sequences were included in an early release covering several hundred HLA-typed donors. Of the roughly 400 genotyped donors, roughly 80% fell in the genetic ancestry cluster associated with self-reported Caucasian donors. The aim of the study was to test whether cataloging public T cell receptors could identify signatures of past pathogen exposure. The study used immunosequencing to profile the T cell repertoires of 670 or so subjects and linked those repertoires to cytomegalovirus serostatus. A separate validation cohort of some 130 different subjects was used in addition to the approximately 640-subject first cohort. To predict cytomegalovirus infection status, the study brought together high-throughput TCR immunosequencing, statistical association of individual TCRs with disease status, and machine learning. A later analysis re-examined previously published TCR beta repertoires from 610 or so donors and added high-resolution HLA genotyping to investigate patterns of TCR occurrence. In the later analysis, no new phenotypic data were used to find candidate immune exposures; instead, reliance was placed on TCR beta sequences and their occurrence across donors. In an earlier analysis of over 550 of the donors, high-throughput TCR beta sequencing was used to judge whether each TCR beta V gene segment behaved as functional or pseudogenic. Donor age, sex, ethnicity and CMV serostatus were compiled alongside the repertoire data. A later genetic analysis took genome-wide SNP genotypes for about 65% of the 666 donors and used that subset as a discovery cohort. All discovery cohort repertoires had been generated on a single sequencing platform. Both class I and class II loci were covered by HLA typing, at four-digit resolution. The number of typed donors differed by locus: about 620-630 for A, B, C, DRB1 and DQB1; roughly 510 for DQA1; about 600 for DPA1; and roughly 450 for DPB1. Roughly five DR-DQ haplotypes were handled as single units for association and clustering because linkage in the cohort was strong. Among 398 genotyped donors of the cohort, an average of 235,054 unique TCR beta nucleotide sequences were sequenced per donor, 15% to 20% of them non-productive. On the study overall, not on this receptor specifically: Fewer than 20 rarely observed V segments, including chromosome 9 orphons, were excluded from the earlier analysis of approximately 600 of the donors because counts were too low. In a later analysis, HLA-associated TCR beta chains showed more clonal expansion and lower generation probabilities than non-associated chains that were equally common. Most CMV-associated TCR beta chains appeared to be HLA-restricted in a later analysis, and the HLA associations seemed to be driven largely by CMV exposure. An association between a missense DCLRE1C variant and V-gene and J-gene trimming of TCR beta chains was found in a later genetic analysis and replicated in an independent cohort. The study listed 150 to 200 TCR beta chains as associated with cytomegalovirus. Roughly uniform sequencing depth across donors was assumed in presence/absence analyses, although this assumption may not hold. Correlated functional status among segregating V segments might be attributable to linkage disequilibrium, but an unknown experimental factor could not be ruled out. It was suggested by the authors that the approach could potentially be generalized to other disease states and immunological phenotypes. The cohort was sequenced for TCR beta chains only, and without alpha or paired-chain data the features that could be detected were limited. Because some donors lacked HLA typing at each locus, the association tests relied only on the typed subset. A group of highly shared sequence variants was considered likely to be a technical artifact of the sequencing pipeline. In both the original and validation cohorts, the classifier was reported to diagnose cytomegalovirus status with high specificity and sensitivity. According to a later genetic analysis, donors in an Asian-associated ancestry cluster had fewer N-insertions in productive TCRs than the approximately 700-donor mean. A further reported finding was that TCR beta sequences accurately predicted the HLA-A and HLA-B alleles for most subjects in the first cohort. Because the 87-base-pair reads could not distinguish some IMGT-functional V segments, including TRBV6-2 and TRBV6-3, those segments were excluded. When HLA alleles, especially DR and DQ, strongly co-occurred, attributing TCR associations to individual alleles was difficult. Across donors, most TCR sequences were observed very rarely, whereas some public TCRs were present in many individuals. According to a later analysis, parvovirus B19, influenza, CMV and Epstein-Barr virus appeared linked to several top co-occurrence clusters. In an earlier analysis of some 540 of the donors, most TCR beta V segments appeared in productive rearrangements about 87% or about 30% of the time, broadly matching IMGT annotations. In a later analysis, TCR association rates were found to vary across HLA loci, with the most associated TCRs seen for DRB1 alleles and the fewest for HLA-C alleles. CMV serostatus was the only immune exposure information available for the cohort. In a later analysis, some 18,000 TCR beta sequences were associated with specific HLA alleles at a false discovery rate of 0.05. Three of the identified cytomegalovirus-associated TCR beta chains were confirmed in vitro to be specific for cytomegalovirus antigens.

The cohort comprised approximately 700 healthy bone marrow donors. All cohort members were sampled while nominally healthy, although unrecorded immune exposures were likely present. The donor tested CMV seropositive, placing the donor among the 290 or so seropositive members of the cohort. Each donor provided a peripheral blood sample, and peripheral blood mononuclear cells were used for TCR beta sequencing. Genomic DNA was extracted from the blood cell samples with the Qiagen DNeasy Blood Extraction Kit. The library was prepared using the immunoSEQ multiplex PCR assay. A mixture of 60 forward primers for TCR Vbeta segments and 13 reverse primers for TCR Jbeta segments was used in the multiplex PCR. Amplification of the CDR3 region of rearranged TCR beta genes was performed with a multiplex PCR assay on genomic DNA. Amplified TCR beta libraries were sequenced as 87-base-pair reads on the Illumina HiSeq System. As for the authors' bioinformatics: In a later analysis, tens of millions of unique TCR beta chains were counted across the approximately 670 repertoires, and roughly 10 million of these chains were shared by at least two donors. A nearest-neighbor algorithm error-corrected the raw reads and collapsed the reads into unique sequences, merging closely related sequences to remove PCR and sequencing errors. Alignment of CDR3 sequences to IMGT reference sequences was used to assign V, D and J gene segments. For a sequence to be retained, a match of at least six nucleotides was required to both a V gene segment and a J gene segment. Rearrangements were classified as productive when the CDR3 lacked stop codons and remained in frame with V and J, and all other rearrangements were classified as non-productive. CDR3 was defined according to IMGT convention as the region running from the second conserved V-encoded cysteine to the conserved J-encoded phenylalanine. The earlier analysis of a few hundred of the donors excluded any sequence lacking an unambiguous match to a single V gene segment. In an earlier analysis of roughly 500 of the donors, V segments were called functional above 56.7% productive rearrangements and were called segregating when the between-donor standard deviation exceeded 5%. A statistical classification framework was built to diagnose cytomegalovirus status from the catalog of TCR beta chain sequences. In a later analysis, TCR nucleotide sequences were compared against IMGT/GENE-DB human TR gene sequences so that V and J genes could be assigned. A later analysis assigned CDR3 sequences and most-parsimonious VDJ recombination scenarios with the TCRdist pipeline. In a later analysis, every TCR beta chain was defined by the combination of its CDR3 amino acid sequence and its V-gene family, and reads without a unique V-gene family were dropped. As a way to deal with suspected cross-contamination and a sequencing artifact, a later analysis dropped hundreds of nucleotide sequences that were highly shared and had low generation probability. In a later analysis, a clonal expansion index was calculated for each public chain from normalized within-repertoire ranks of inferred template counts. Generation probabilities in a later analysis came from a VDJ recombination model fitted to out-of-frame rearrangements, and those results were checked against IGoR. In a later analysis, hypergeometric tests were used to score TCR-TCR, TCR-HLA and TCR-CMV co-occurrence, with a repertoire-size bias correction applied to TCR pairs. In a later analysis, false discovery rates were estimated by permuting HLA or CMV assignments 20 times. In a later analysis, co-occurring TCRs were grouped with DBSCAN, and TCRdist sequence similarity was added when clustering was performed within HLA-allele-positive subsets. For co-occurrence clustering, repertoires with fewer than 30,000 or more than 120,000 public chains were excluded, along with four or five repertoires with anomalous nucleotide sharing. TCRdb carries this immuneACCESS record with in-frame sequences only. Its versions omit some clonotypes, under half of them owing to an unresolved V gene in the studies checked, with the rest unexplained. V and J calls and clone size are as listed in that table; D and trimming were resolved from the DNA. This sample comprises roughly 170,000 clones, under 90% of them detected only once. In total, the top ten clones hold 6% to 7.5% of the sample.

Germline trimming: 5 bases from V, 8 bases from J; junction bases outside gene matches: 8. The CDR3 starts with the cysteine, ends with the phenylalanine, and has 15 residues. The kept DNA is CDR3 alone, 45 bases in frame from the first base. For CDR1 and CDR2, the germline V gene (reference sequence) lists LNHDA and SQIVND. Regarding this clone: What antigen it recognizes has not been identified. No base qualities exist here, and no much larger clone lies one base off it.

Sequenced: PBMCs. The chain is assembled from TRBV19 and TRBJ1-4; TRBD1 aligns with 10 central bases. This sequence originates from a man in his thirties or forties in good health and CMV-seropositive. The CDR3 region: CASSLDRGLSEKLFF. DNA sequence: TGTGCCAGTAGTCTCGACAGGGGGCTCAGCGAAAAACTGTTTTTT.